This T cell receptor beta chain derives from a study of OX40 agonist ivuxolimab in advanced cancers. Study-level findings and limits: Compared with others, partial responders at 0.1-3.0 mg/kg displayed clonal expansion among the lowest.

Some clones are missing from TCRdb's copy, which holds only in-frame ones; the method was immunoSEQ multiplex PCR. The profile shows 55,000 to 80,000 clones, about 83% of them singletons. As concerns this clone: Its antigen is unidentified.

V lost 0 bases, J lost 0 bases, and 9 bases lay in between. Germline CDR1 and CDR2: LGHNA and YNFKEQ. The CDR3 contains 16 residues. V usage is TRBV4-2 and J usage is TRBJ2-1, with a tentative D call TRBD1 (5 bases). The receptor was isolated from an adult with an advanced solid tumor such as melanoma, head and neck, liver or kidney cancer. Specimen: CD4+ or CD8+ T cells sorted from blood, collected in a trial of the OX40 agonist ivuxolimab. DNA of the CDR3: TGTGCCAGCAGCCAAGATCGGCAGGGCTCCTACAATGAGCAGTTCTTC. It translates to CASSQDRQGSYNEQFF.